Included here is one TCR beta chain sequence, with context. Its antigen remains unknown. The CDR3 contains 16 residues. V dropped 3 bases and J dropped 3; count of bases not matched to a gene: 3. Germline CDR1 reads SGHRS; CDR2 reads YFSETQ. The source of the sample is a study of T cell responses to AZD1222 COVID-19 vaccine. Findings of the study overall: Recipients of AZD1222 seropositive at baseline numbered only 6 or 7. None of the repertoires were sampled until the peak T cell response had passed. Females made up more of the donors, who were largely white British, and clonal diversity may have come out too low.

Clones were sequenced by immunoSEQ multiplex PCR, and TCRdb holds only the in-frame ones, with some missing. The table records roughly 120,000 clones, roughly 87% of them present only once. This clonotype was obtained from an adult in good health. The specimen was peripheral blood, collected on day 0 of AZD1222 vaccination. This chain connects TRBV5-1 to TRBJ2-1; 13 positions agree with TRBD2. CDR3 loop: CASSSGLAGVYNEQFF. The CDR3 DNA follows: TGCGCCAGCAGCTCAGGACTAGCGGGAGTCTACAATGAGCAGTTCTTC.